The 4 T cell receptor beta chains below all came from one sample that was sequenced in a study of blood T cell repertoires in COVID-19. TCRdb's copy holds only in-frame clones and misses some; the assay was immunoSEQ multiplex PCR. The data contain about 120,000 clones, 75% to 90% of them seen just once; the ten biggest clones take up around a quarter. The specimen was peripheral blood. The receptors were gathered from a man between 65 and 85 years old with active or convalescent COVID-19.

CDR3: CASSYRGAYEQYF. As DNA, the CDR3 is TGTGCCAGCAGCTACAGGGGTGCCTACGAGCAGTACTTC. This chain connects TRBV12-3 or TRBV12-4 to TRBJ2-7; 7 bases match TRBD1. V was pared by 6 bases and J by 2 bases, with 4 bases of the junction left unmatched. CDR3 length equals 13 residues.

This clone was seen a handful of times. The V call is TRBV7-2, the J call TRBJ1-5; 7 bases are a match to TRBD1. The junction had 9 bases not matched to a gene; V was cut back by 5 bases and J by 5 bases. The CDR3 covers 15 residues. Per the germline V gene, CDR1 is SGHTA and CDR2 is FQGNSA. CDR3 sequence: CASSQGTARDQPQHF. DNA for the CDR3: TGTGCCAGCAGCCAGGGGACAGCAAGGGATCAGCCCCAGCATTTT.

The genes are TRBV6-6 and TRBJ1-1, with a tentative D call TRBD1 (5 bases). Trimming stripped 4 bases from V and 7 bases from J, with 16 bases between. Germline V gene data show CDR1 as MNHNY and CDR2 as SVGAGI (reference sequence). This CDR3 is built from 14 residues. The chain's CDR3 is CASSSGTGIREAFF. The CDR3 nucleotides read TGTGCCAGCAGTTCCGGGACTGGGATCCGTGAAGCTTTCTTT.

The V and J genes are TRBV7-8 and TRBJ2-5, with no clear D. This CDR3 spans 12 amino acids. Trimming stripped 5 bases from V and 4 bases from J, with 8 bases between. CDR1 SGHVS and CDR2 FQNEAQ come from the germline V gene. The CDR3: CASSPSGETQYF. CDR3 nucleotide sequence: TGTGCCAGCAGCCCCTCAGGAGAGACCCAGTACTTC.